The 8 T cell receptor beta chains below were found in one sample sequenced in a study of Graves' ophthalmopathy and Graves' hyperthyroidism. Beta-chain TCR CDR3 regions were amplified from RNA transcripts. The first-round RT-PCR employed HTBI primers together with the Qiagen OneStep RT-PCR kit. A multiplex PCR was then performed as the second round. MiXCR was run by TCRdb on the multiplex PCR reads, yielding one entry per CDR3 protein. The data show about 480,000 distinct CDR3 sequences, about 15% seen once. The sample consisted of blood. The receptors come from a woman in her thirties with Graves' ophthalmopathy.

This clonotype has at least ten counts. The gene calls are TRBV6-1 and TRBJ1-5; D not resolved. The CDR3 has 17 amino acids. CDR1 MNHNS and CDR2 SASEGT come from the germline V gene. Between the trimmed V and J ends, which lost 7 bases and 1 base, there was a span of 20 bases. CDR3 amino acids: CASTEVLTLESNQPQHF. CDR3 in DNA: TGTGCCAGCACCGAAGTCCTTACGCTAGAGAGCAATCAGCCCCAGCATTTT.

This clonotype was picked up many times. This chain links TRBV6-5 with TRBJ1-1, with D possibly matching TRBD1 (5 bases). Germline lookup yields CDR1 MNHEY and CDR2 SVGAGI. Trimming stripped 4 bases from V and 0 bases from J, with 15 bases between. The length of the CDR3 is 16 residues. CDR3 loop: CASSSPGRGMNTEAFF. As DNA, the CDR3 is TGTGCCAGCAGTTCCCCCGGGAGGGGAATGAACACTGAAGCTTTCTTT.

This clonotype came up many times. The V call is TRBV11-2, the J call TRBJ2-5; TRBD1 agrees at 7 bases. CDR1 is SGHAT and CDR2 is FQNNGV in the germline V gene. Trimming removed 6 bases from V and 1 base from J; junction bases left unmatched: 8. This CDR3 comprises 15 residues. DNA for the CDR3: TGTGCCAGCAGGAGACCGGGACAGATCCAAGAGACCCAGTACTTC. It is translated as CASRRPGQIQETQYF.

This clonotype was detected ten times or more. The chain links TRBV20-1 to TRBJ2-4; 11 bases line up with TRBD1. V was clipped by 3 bases and J by 1 base; unmatched bases: 8. CDR1 is DFQATT and CDR2 is SNEGSKA in the germline V gene (reference sequence). CDR3 length: 17 residues. CDR3 sequence: CSASRTGGEWAKNIQYF. The CDR3 nucleotides are TGCAGTGCTAGCAGGACAGGGGGCGAGTGGGCCAAAAACATTCAGTACTTC.

This clonotype has ten or more counts. This chain links TRBV14 with TRBJ2-6; D not resolved. V lost 2 bases, J lost 4 bases, and 12 bases lay in between. The CDR3 length is 16 residues. Germline V gives CDR1 SGHDN, CDR2 FVKESK. In DNA form, the CDR3 reads TGTGCCAGCAGCCAATTAATGTCCTGGGGGGCCAACGTCCTGACTTTC. It codes for CASSQLMSWGANVLTF.

This clonotype came up many times. V and J are TRBV5-1 and TRBJ2-7; D is unresolved. Germline V CDR1 and CDR2: SGHRS, YFSETQ. The ends were cut back, 0 bases at V and 0 bases at J, with 10 bases in the middle. The CDR3 loop spans 15 amino acids. CDR3 coding DNA: TGCGCCAGCAGCTTGGCCTCCAGGCCCTCCTACGAGCAGTACTTC. It translates to CASSLASRPSYEQYF.

This clonotype came up many times. This chain links TRBV11-2 with TRBJ2-7; possible D gene TRBD2, 6 bases. This CDR3 is 13 amino acids long. Trimming removed 5 bases at V and 6 bases at J, with 14 bases between. Germline V gene sequence: CDR1 SGHAT, CDR2 FQNNGV. The CDR3 protein is CASSTPGGSEQYF. DNA of the CDR3: TGTGCCAGCAGCACCCCCGGGGGTAGCGAGCAGTACTTC.

A few counts support this clonotype. This chain uses TRBV11-2 with TRBJ2-7, with 7 bases lining up with TRBD2. Germline trimming cut 0 bases from V and 4 bases from J; bases unmatched to any gene: 6. Germline V lookup: CDR1 SGHAT, CDR2 FQNNGV. There are 15 residues in the CDR3. CDR3 bases: TGTGCCAGCAGCTTAGATCTCCGGCGGGGGTACGAGCAGTACTTC. Translated, it gives CASSLDLRRGYEQYF.